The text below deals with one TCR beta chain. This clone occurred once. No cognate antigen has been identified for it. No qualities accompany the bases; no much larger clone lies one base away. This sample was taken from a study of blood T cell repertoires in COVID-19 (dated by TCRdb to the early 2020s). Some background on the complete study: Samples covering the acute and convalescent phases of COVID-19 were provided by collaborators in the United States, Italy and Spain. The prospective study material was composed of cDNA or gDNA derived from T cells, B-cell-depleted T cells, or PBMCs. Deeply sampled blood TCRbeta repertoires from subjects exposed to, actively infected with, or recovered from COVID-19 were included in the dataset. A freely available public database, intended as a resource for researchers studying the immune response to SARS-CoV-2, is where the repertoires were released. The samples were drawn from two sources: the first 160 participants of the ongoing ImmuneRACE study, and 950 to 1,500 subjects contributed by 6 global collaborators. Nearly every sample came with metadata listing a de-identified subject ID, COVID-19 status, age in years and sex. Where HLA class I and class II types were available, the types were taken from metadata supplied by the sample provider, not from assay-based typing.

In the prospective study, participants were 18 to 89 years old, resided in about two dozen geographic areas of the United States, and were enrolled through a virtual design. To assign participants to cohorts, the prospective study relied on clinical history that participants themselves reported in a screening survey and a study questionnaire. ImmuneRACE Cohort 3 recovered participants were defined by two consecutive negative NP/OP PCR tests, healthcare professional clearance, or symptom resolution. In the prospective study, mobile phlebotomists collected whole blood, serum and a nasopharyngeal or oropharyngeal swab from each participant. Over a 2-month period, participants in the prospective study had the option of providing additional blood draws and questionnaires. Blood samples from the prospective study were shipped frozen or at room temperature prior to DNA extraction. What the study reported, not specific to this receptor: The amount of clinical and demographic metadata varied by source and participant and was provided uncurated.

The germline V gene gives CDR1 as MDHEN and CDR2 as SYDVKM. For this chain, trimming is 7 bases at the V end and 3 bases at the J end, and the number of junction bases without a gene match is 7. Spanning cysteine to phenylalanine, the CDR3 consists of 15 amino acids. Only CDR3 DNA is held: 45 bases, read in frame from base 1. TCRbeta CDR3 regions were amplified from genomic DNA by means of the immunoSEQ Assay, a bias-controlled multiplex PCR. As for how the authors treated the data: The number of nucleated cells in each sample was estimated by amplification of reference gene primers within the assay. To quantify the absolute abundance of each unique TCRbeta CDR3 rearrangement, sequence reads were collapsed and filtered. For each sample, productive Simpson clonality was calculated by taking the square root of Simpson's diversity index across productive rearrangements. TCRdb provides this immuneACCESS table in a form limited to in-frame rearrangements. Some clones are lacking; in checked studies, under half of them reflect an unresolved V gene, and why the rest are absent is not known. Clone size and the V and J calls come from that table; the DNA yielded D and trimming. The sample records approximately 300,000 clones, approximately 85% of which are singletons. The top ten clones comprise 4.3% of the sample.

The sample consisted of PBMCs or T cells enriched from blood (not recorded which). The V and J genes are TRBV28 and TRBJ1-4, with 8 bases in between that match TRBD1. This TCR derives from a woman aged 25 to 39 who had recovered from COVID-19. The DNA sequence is TGTGCCAGCACCTCAGGGGGCGCGGCTAATGAAAAACTGTTTTTT. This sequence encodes CASTSGGAANEKLFF.